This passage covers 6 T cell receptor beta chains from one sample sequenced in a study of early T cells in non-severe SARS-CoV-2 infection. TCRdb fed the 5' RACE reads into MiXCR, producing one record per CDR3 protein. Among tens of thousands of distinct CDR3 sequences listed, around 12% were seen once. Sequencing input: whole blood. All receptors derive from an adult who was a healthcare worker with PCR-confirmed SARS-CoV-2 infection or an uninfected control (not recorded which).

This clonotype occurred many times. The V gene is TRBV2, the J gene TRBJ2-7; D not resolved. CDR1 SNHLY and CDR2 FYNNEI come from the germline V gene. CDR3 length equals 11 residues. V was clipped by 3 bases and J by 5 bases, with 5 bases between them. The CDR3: CASSEVHEQYF. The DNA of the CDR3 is TGTGCCAGCAGTGAGGTCCACGAGCAGTACTTC.

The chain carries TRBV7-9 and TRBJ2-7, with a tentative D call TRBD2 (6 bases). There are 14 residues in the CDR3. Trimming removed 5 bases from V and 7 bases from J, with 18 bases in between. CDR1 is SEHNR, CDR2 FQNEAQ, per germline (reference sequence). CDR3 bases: TGTGCCAGCAGCACGAACCGGGAGACGGAGGAGCAGTACTTC. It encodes CASSTNRETEEQYF.

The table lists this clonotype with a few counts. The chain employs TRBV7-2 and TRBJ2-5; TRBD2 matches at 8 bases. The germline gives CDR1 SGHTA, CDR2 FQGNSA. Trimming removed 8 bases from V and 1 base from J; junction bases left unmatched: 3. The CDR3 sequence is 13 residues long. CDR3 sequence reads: CASLRGAQETQYF. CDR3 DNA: TGTGCCAGCCTGCGGGGGGCCCAAGAGACCCAGTACTTC.

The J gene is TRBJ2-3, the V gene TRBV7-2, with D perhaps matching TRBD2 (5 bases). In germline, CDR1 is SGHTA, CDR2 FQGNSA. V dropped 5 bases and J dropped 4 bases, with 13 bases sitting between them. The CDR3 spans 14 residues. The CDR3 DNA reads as TGTGCCAGCAGCCCTCGAGCGGTATCAGATACGCAGTATTTT. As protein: CASSPRAVSDTQYF.

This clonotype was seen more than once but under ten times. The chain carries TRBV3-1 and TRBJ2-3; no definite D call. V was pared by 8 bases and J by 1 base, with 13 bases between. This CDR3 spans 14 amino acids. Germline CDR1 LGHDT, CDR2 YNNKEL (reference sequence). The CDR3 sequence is CASASWSGTDTQYF. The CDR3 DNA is TGTGCCAGCGCCTCTTGGTCGGGCACAGATACGCAGTATTTT.

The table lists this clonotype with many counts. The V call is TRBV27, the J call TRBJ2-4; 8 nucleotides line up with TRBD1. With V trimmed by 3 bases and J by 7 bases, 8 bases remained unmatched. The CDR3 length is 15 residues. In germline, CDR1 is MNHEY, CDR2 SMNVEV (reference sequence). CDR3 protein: CASSFRPGQGNIQYF. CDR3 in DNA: TGTGCCAGCAGTTTCCGCCCTGGACAGGGTAACATTCAGTACTTC.